This T cell receptor (beta chain) was documented in a study of cytomegalovirus exposure and HLA in healthy donors. Findings and limits, study-wide: In vitro checks showed that a few CMV-associated chains really do target CMV antigens. Presence/absence analyses assumed roughly uniform sequencing depth across donors.

60 Vbeta and 13 Jbeta primers were used in PCR. Sequencing used immunoSEQ multiplex PCR; TCRdb keeps in-frame clones, though not all of them. The repertoire has some 150,000 clones, more than 75% of them found once; the top ten carry less than 2.5%. Germline V CDR1 and CDR2: SGHRS, YFSETQ. The CDR3 is 17 amino acids. V lost 1 base, J lost 5 bases, and 10 bases stayed unmatched. Comments on this clone: Its antigen remains unidentified.

The TCR originated in a woman younger than 30 in good health and CMV-seronegative. The rearrangement uses TRBV5-1 and TRBJ2-3; 10 bases line up with TRBD1. The sequenced material came from PBMCs. CDR3 bases: TGCGCCAGCAGCTTGAGGGTTCGGACAGGGGGTGGAGATACGCAGTATTTT. Amino acids: CASSLRVRTGGGDTQYF.